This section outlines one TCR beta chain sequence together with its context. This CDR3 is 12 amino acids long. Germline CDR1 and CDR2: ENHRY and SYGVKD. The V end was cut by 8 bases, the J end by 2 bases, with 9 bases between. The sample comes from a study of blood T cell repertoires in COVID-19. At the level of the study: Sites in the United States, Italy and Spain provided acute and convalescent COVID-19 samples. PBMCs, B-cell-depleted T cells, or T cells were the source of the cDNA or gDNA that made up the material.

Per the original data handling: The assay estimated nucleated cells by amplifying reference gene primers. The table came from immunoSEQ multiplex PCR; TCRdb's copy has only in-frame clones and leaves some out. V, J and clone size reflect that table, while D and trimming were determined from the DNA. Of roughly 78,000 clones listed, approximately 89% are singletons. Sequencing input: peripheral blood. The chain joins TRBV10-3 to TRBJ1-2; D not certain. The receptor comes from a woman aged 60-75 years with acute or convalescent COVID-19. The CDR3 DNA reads TGTGCCATCCGGGTGACCAACTATGGCTACACCTTC. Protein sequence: CAIRVTNYGYTF.